This T cell receptor beta chain appears in the sequencing data of a study of cytomegalovirus exposure and HLA in healthy donors. Study-level results: A later analysis showed TCR association rates differing by HLA locus, peaking at DRB1 and lowest at HLA-C. Later genetic work tied a missense DCLRE1C variant to beta-chain V and J trimming.

Vbeta (60) and Jbeta (13) primers were used in the PCR. This table comes from immunoSEQ multiplex PCR, and its TCRdb copy is limited to in-frame clones, with some not included. The sample has approximately 180,000 clones; about four fifths are singletons. Comment on this clone: What it recognizes is unknown. Other DNA variants within this sample encode the same CDR3.

Germline values: CDR1 MNHEY, CDR2 SMNVEV (reference sequence). There are 14 residues in the CDR3. V lost 3 bases, J lost 3 bases, and 0 bases stayed unmatched. The source material was PBMCs. This sequence was found in a male donor in good health and CMV-seronegative. The genes are TRBV27 and TRBJ2-1; 9 bases line up with TRBD2. The CDR3: CASSLTSGYNEQFF. CDR3 bases: TGTGCCAGCAGTTTGACTAGCGGCTACAATGAGCAGTTCTTC.